This entry describes one T cell receptor (beta chain). Its antigen is not known. These data come from a study of CD8+CD57+ T cells in acquired aplastic anemia. Across the whole study: Mean yield of DNA from sorted CD4+ and CD8+ cells was 2.5 to 4 ug. Study-level findings and limits: Twenty-nine sequences, all CD8+ CDR3, were shared between patients and controls.

For CDR3 and TCR beta VDJ profiling, genomic DNA was the template used. In TCRdb, the reads were re-called with MiXCR into one record per CDR3 protein. The sample consists of about 200,000 distinct CDR3 sequences, 55% to 65% of them appearing once. CDR1 and CDR2 (germline): SGDLS, YYNGEE. There are 14 residues in the CDR3. J gave up 2 bases and V 3 bases, and 5 bases lay outside the gene matches. The authors sequenced patients whose flow cytometry had shown CD8+CD57+ cell expansion. With no exception, the patients had severe acquired aplastic anemia. Blood sampling was performed on the patients, and none of them had received therapy by then.

The sequence was obtained from a human donor with aplastic anemia. This chain links TRBV9 with TRBJ2-7; 7 bases fit TRBD1. Sample: sorted CD4+, CD8+, or CD8+CD57+ T cells (not recorded which) from PBMCs. Here the CDR3 reads CASSGRDSAYEQYF. CDR3 nucleotide sequence: TGTGCCAGCAGCGGACGGGACAGTGCCTACGAGCAGTACTTC.